This TCR beta chain was documented in a study of radiation and T cells in renal cell carcinoma. Study results and caveats: In blood, top tumor clones expanded by 2 weeks, shrinking by 4.

Described time point: baseline pretreatment blood. The treatment: 15 Gy SBRT to primary tumor, nephrectomy 4 weeks later. The patient's renal cell carcinoma had clear cell pathology. With respect to this clone: The antigen is unknown.

Trimming at V came to 1 base and at J to 3 bases, leaving 10 bases not matched to a gene. The germline gives CDR1 SGDLS, CDR2 YYNGEE. This CDR3 region has 18 residues. Repertoires were generated with immunoSEQ multiplex PCR, while TCRdb's copy carries only in-frame clones and drops some. Among 70,000 to 100,000 clones listed, approximately 83% were seen once. Sequencing was performed on blood, taken from a patient whose treatment included radiotherapy and nephrectomy. V and J are TRBV9 and TRBJ2-6; TRBD2 aligns across 7 bases. This clonotype was sampled from a man in his 60s with renal cell carcinoma. The CDR3 DNA reads as TGTGCCAGCAGCGTACTATCGGCGGGGGTAGTTGGGGCCAACGTCCTGACTTTC. Translation gives CASSVLSAGVVGANVLTF. The variable domain in full, with the rest retrieved from reference TRBV9 and TRBJ2-6, is DSGVTQTPKHLITATGQRVTLRCSPRSGDLSVYWYQQSLDQGLQFLIQYYNGEERAKGNILERFSAQQFPDLHSELNLSSLELGDSALYFCASSVLSAGVVGANVLTFGAGSRLTVL.